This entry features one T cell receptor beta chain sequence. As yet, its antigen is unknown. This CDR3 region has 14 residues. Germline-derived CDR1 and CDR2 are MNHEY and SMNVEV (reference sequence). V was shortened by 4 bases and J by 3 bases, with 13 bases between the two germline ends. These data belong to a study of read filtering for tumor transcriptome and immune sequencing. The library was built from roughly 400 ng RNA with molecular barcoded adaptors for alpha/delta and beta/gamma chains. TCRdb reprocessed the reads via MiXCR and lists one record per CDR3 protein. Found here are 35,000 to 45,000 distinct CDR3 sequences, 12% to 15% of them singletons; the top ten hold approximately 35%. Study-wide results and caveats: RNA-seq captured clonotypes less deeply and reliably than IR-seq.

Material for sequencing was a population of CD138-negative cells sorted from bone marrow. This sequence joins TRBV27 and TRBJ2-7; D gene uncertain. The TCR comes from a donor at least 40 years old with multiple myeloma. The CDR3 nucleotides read TGTGCCAGCAGTTCGCGACACCTAAACTACGAGCAGTACTTC. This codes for CASSSRHLNYEQYF.